This TCR beta chain was captured in a study of T cells in Graves' hyperthyroidism and ophthalmopathy. The wider study: Peripheral blood specimens were obtained at initial diagnosis, prior to any treatment. Notes on the study in general: The authors' 13 V-J model separated ophthalmopathy from stable hyperthyroidism.

V lost 6 bases and J lost 3; bases outside the gene matches: 8. The CDR3 runs 15 residues. The investigators amplified TCR beta CDR3 regions from RNA transcripts. When the TCR CDR3 underwent first-round RT-PCR, the HTBI primer set was used. Using its own MiXCR run on the multiplex PCR reads, TCRdb lists one record per CDR3 protein. The sample carries around 520,000 distinct CDR3 sequences, around a quarter recorded once. Duration under 3 months, a NOSPECS grade of at least 4, and a Clinical Activity Score of at least 3 characterized the ophthalmopathy patients. With regard to this clonotype: The antigen is unknown.

The source is a woman aged 30 to 39 with Graves' ophthalmopathy. What was sequenced was blood. V usage is TRBV12-3 or TRBV12-4 and J usage is TRBJ1-5; 7 positions match TRBD1. The DNA of the CDR3 is TGTGCCAGCAGGTGGACAGGCGGGGACAATCAGCCCCAGCATTTT. Translated, it gives CASRWTGGDNQPQHF.